This T cell receptor (beta chain) was observed in a study of metastatic and nonmetastatic thyroid tumors (TCRdb year 2020). Study-level background: For patients with malignant and with benign thyroid disease, the researchers compared repertoires between peripheral blood samples and tumor or nodule tissue samples.

Results and caveats for the whole study, not just this receptor: In both blood and tumor samples, TCR beta diversity was reported to be significantly higher in malignant tumors than in benign nodules.

The CDR3 starts with the cysteine, ends with the phenylalanine, and has 16 residues. Kept here is only the CDR3 DNA, which spans 48 bases and is read in frame from base 1. CDR1 and CDR2, looked up from the germline V gene (reference sequence), are MNHNY and SVGAGI. This clone was counted between two and nine times. Its recognized antigen is unknown. The junction departs from the called germline gene at one end, perhaps through a read error. The library came from PCR. The instrument was an Illumina HiSeq 4000. The TCR beta-chain CDR3 region of each patient was profiled by high-throughput sequencing. The study's own analysis went as follows. CDR3 differences across clinicopathological groups were used to build a classifier for discriminating distant-metastatic papillary thyroid cancer patients. The Shannon index was used to measure repertoire diversity, and the Morisita-Horn index was used to measure how similar tumor and blood repertoires were. Using fastp trimming at Q25 and MiXCR clonotype assembly, TCRdb reanalyzed the public sequencing data and kept in-frame beta chains. What appears here as the V and J calls and clone size reflects TCRdb's work, not the paper's. This sample lists about 69,000 clones; more than 13% were detected once. Jointly, the top ten make up approximately 7% of the sample.

None of the patients had been given any treatment before thyroid surgery. Patient clinical samples collected from about 2011 to 2018 were retrospectively analysed using T-cell receptor beta sequencing. This chain is built from TRBV6-6 and TRBJ1-3, with a tentative D gene TRBD1 over 5 matching bases. Material for sequencing was blood. This receptor was taken from a male donor with papillary thyroid cancer or a benign thyroid nodule (not recorded which). Some clones in this sample may be carry-over from other donors' samples. The nucleotide sequence reads TGTGCCAGCAGTTACTCGGGGGTCAGCCCTGGAAACACCGTATATTTT. It encodes CASSYSGVSPGNTVYF.